The entry below describes one T cell receptor beta chain. What this receptor recognizes is not known. No much larger clone is present one base from it, and per-base qualities are unavailable. The sample comes from a study of OX40 agonist ivuxolimab in advanced cancers. As for the study more broadly: Ivuxolimab was a fully human IgG2 agonistic monoclonal antibody targeting the costimulatory receptor OX40 (CD134). Intravenous ivuxolimab was administered to patients every 2 weeks at six dose levels: 0.01, 0.1, 0.3, 1.5, 3 and 10 mg/kg. Among the roughly 52 dose-escalation patients, around 19 had hepatocellular carcinoma, about 15 melanoma, 9 renal cell carcinoma and 9 head and neck cancer. In the dose-escalation cohort, more than 80% of patients were male, and the mean age was roughly 60 years with a range of roughly 23 to 79. Patients were allowed to have had prior anti-PD-1, anti-PD-L1 or anti-CTLA-4 therapy, and approximately 41% of the dose-escalation patients had previously received checkpoint inhibitors. Three dose-escalation patients achieved partial responses, one with hepatocellular carcinoma and two with cutaneous melanoma. Peripheral TCRbeta sequencing aimed to test whether ivuxolimab altered TCR sequence diversity and caused clonal T-cell expansion. The monotherapy dose-escalation portion (N of about 49 patients) of the phase I ivuxolimab trial is reported in the paper.

The CDR1 and CDR2 encoded by the germline V gene are MNHNS and SASEGT. The cysteine opens and the phenylalanine closes a CDR3 of 13 amino acids. Only the CDR3 DNA stays, 39 bases, in frame from base 1. The germline ends are 7 bases apart after V is trimmed by 4 bases and J by 1 base. The trial excluded patients who had a history of autoimmune disease or were on systemic immunosuppression. Peripheral blood for TCR sequencing was collected from all dose cohorts at baseline, on cycle 4 day 1, and on cycle 7 day 1. Samples were obtained from an open-label, multicenter, first-in-human phase I dose-escalation trial of ivuxolimab. The trial enrolled adults with locally advanced or metastatic head and neck squamous cell, hepatocellular, melanoma or renal cell carcinoma. Before TCR sequencing, CD4+ and CD8+ T cells were separately sorted from peripheral blood. To sequence the TCRbeta CDR3 region, genomic DNA was isolated from the sorted cells. The immunoSEQ Assay was used to sequence the TCRbeta CDR3 regions. TCRdb obtained this table from immuneACCESS and retained in-frame rearrangements with V and J assigned. These tables miss some clones; where compared with another copy, unresolved V genes account for less than half of the shortfall, and the remainder is unexplained. Present in this sample are tens of thousands of clones, approximately 86% of which were seen just once. The ten largest clones represent 1.5% to 2% of the sample.

What the study reported, not specific to this receptor: After ivuxolimab, CD8+ T cells had more expanded clones than CD4+ T cells on average. Partial responders in the 0.1-3.0 mg/kg groups had among the lowest normalized peripheral clonal expansion, especially among CD8+ T cells. Low levels of normalized T-cell clonal expansion were also seen in some nonresponding patients. Which antigens the clonally expanded peripheral T cells were specific for was not determined. At doses of 0.1 to 3.0 mg/kg, clonal expansion of both CD4+ and CD8+ T cells in blood was seen between baseline and week 6.

The receptor comes from an adult with an advanced solid tumor such as melanoma, head and neck, liver or kidney cancer. This specimen was CD4+ or CD8+ T cells sorted from blood, taken in a trial of the OX40 agonist ivuxolimab. The chain couples TRBV6-1 to TRBJ1-1; no D gene call is confident. DNA sequence: TGTGCCAGCAGTGCTCCAGAGAACACTGAAGCTTTCTTT. This sequence encodes CASSAPENTEAFF.